This passage covers 15 T cell receptor beta chains from one sample sequenced in a study of cytomegalovirus exposure and HLA in healthy donors. Only in-frame clones appear in the TCRdb table, and some are missing; sequencing was by immunoSEQ multiplex PCR. The profile shows 120,000 or so clones, 95% to 96% of them singletons. Source material: PBMCs. The receptor source for this set is a young man in good health and CMV-seronegative.

The gene calls are TRBV6-5 and TRBJ2-7, with 8 nucleotides matching TRBD2. CDR3 size: 16 residues. Germline CDR1 and CDR2: MNHEY and SVGAGI. V lost 0 bases to trimming and J lost 2 bases; unmatched junction nucleotides: 6. The CDR3 DNA is TGTGCCAGCAGTTACTCGGGACTAGTAAGCCCCTACGAGCAGTACTTC. Its translation: CASSYSGLVSPYEQYF.

This sequence joins TRBV28 and TRBJ1-2, with D possibly being TRBD1 (5 bases). CDR1 MDHEN and CDR2 SYDVKM come from the germline V gene. The V end was cut by 4 bases, the J end by 4 bases, with 19 bases between. The CDR3 extends over 16 amino acids. The CDR3 DNA follows: TGTGCCAGCAGTTCGGGGGGGAATAAACGAGCCTATGGCTACACCTTC. Encoded protein: CASSSGGNKRAYGYTF.

V usage is TRBV9 and J usage is TRBJ2-7, with D tentatively TRBD1 (5 bases). Germline V CDR1 and CDR2: SGDLS, YYNGEE. With 0 bases removed from V and 3 bases from J, the gap between germline ends came to 13 bases. The CDR3 totals 15 residues. CDR3 sequence: CASSVGDSTYYEQYF. The CDR3 nucleotides read TGTGCCAGCAGCGTAGGAGACAGTACTTACTACGAGCAGTACTTC.

The V and J genes are TRBV28 and TRBJ1-1; 9 bases are a match to TRBD1. Germline V CDR1 and CDR2: MDHEN, SYDVKM. V was clipped by 6 bases and J by 5 bases; unmatched bases: 10. The CDR3 extends over 15 amino acids. CDR3 nucleotides: TGTGCCAGCAGCTCGTTTGGACAGGGGCGAACTGAAGCTTTCTTT. It is translated as CASSSFGQGRTEAFF.

This chain links TRBV11-3 with TRBJ2-7; TRBD1 aligns across 8 bases. V gave up 4 bases and J gave up 3 bases; unmatched junction bases: 5. The CDR3 is made up of 14 amino acids. Germline values: CDR1 SGHNT, CDR2 YENEEA. Here the CDR3 DNA reads TGTGCCAGCAGCTCCGGGACAGGAGTCTACGAGCAGTACTTC. Translating it yields CASSSGTGVYEQYF.

The chain is built from TRBV15 and TRBJ2-5; 9 bases map to TRBD1. Trimming removed 5 bases from V and 5 bases from J; junction bases left unmatched: 6. The germline V gene encodes CDR1 LNHNV and CDR2 YYDKDF (reference sequence). The length of the CDR3 is 14 residues. The CDR3 nucleotides are TGTGCCACCAGCTATAGACAGGGGGGCGAGACCCAGTACTTC. Translated: CATSYRQGGETQYF.

The V and J genes are TRBV29-1 and TRBJ2-3, with 13 positions matching TRBD2. CDR1 is SQVTM, CDR2 ANQGSEA, per germline. The CDR3 consists of 14 residues. Germline trimming cut 7 bases from V and 4 bases from J; bases unmatched to any gene: 5. CDR3 in amino acids: CSARTSGSSDTQYF. The CDR3 DNA reads as TGCAGCGCAAGGACTAGCGGGAGCTCAGATACGCAGTATTTT.

This clone was picked up one time. V and J are TRBV4-3 and TRBJ2-7; TRBD1 matches 9 bases. V lost 4 bases to trimming and J lost 5 bases; unmatched junction nucleotides: 6. The CDR3 contains 14 residues. Germline CDR1 reads LGHNA; CDR2 reads YSLEER. The CDR3 coding sequence is TGCGCCAGCAGCCCCGGGACAGGGATCCACGAGCAGTACTTC. Translated: CASSPGTGIHEQYF.

This chain joins TRBV29-1 and TRBJ2-2, with D possibly matching TRBD2 (7 bases). Between the trimmed V and J ends, which lost 6 bases and 3 bases, there was a span of 20 bases. The CDR3 contains 16 residues. Germline V gene sequence: CDR1 SQVTM, CDR2 ANQGSEA. CDR3 nucleotide sequence: TGCAGCGTGCACAAAAGGGGGGGCGCTGACACCGGGGAGCTGTTTTTT. Its translation: CSVHKRGGADTGELFF.

V and J are TRBV6-5 and TRBJ2-7; possibly TRBD1 for D (6 bases). The germline V and J ends were trimmed by 2 bases and 2 bases, with 16 bases remaining between them. This CDR3 region has 16 residues. The V gene's germline CDR1 is MNHEY and CDR2 SVGAGI. The CDR3 DNA reads TGTGCCAGCAGTTACCGTACAGGGAATGCCCCCTACGAGCAGTACTTC. This codes for CASSYRTGNAPYEQYF.

This sequence joins TRBV30 and TRBJ2-3, with D uncertain. V lost 4 bases to trimming and J lost 5 bases, with 13 bases between them. This CDR3 is built from 13 residues. From germline, CDR1 is GTSNPN and CDR2 SVGIG (reference sequence). CDR3: CAWKGLPGDTQYF. CDR3 nucleotides: TGTGCCTGGAAAGGCCTACCAGGAGATACGCAGTATTTT. The full variable domain, with the rest looked up from reference TRBV30 and TRBJ2-3, is SQTIHQWPATLVQPVGSPLSLECTVEGTSNPNLYWYRQAAGRGLQLLFYSVGIGQISSEVPQNLSASRPQDRQFILSSKKLLLSDSGFYLCAWKGLPGDTQYFGPGTRLTVL.

This clone appeared a single time. The chain carries TRBV27 and TRBJ2-2; 13 positions match TRBD2. In germline, CDR1 is MNHEY, CDR2 SMNVEV (reference sequence). This CDR3 contains 15 residues. The trim removed 5 bases at V and 4 bases at J, leaving 1 base unmatched. In DNA, the CDR3 is TGTGCCAGCAGTGGGACTAGCGGGGTCACCGGGGAGCTGTTTTTT. Amino acids: CASSGTSGVTGELFF.

This clone was seen just once. The rearrangement uses TRBV9 and TRBJ2-1; 9 bases are a match to TRBD1. The V gene end was trimmed by 3 bases and the J gene end by 7 bases; junction bases not matched to a gene: 8. This CDR3 contains 15 residues. Germline V gives CDR1 SGDLS, CDR2 YYNGEE. CDR3 bases: TGTGCCAGCAGCGGGGGACAGGGCCCCTCTAATGAGCAGTTCTTC. Encoded protein: CASSGGQGPSNEQFF.

The rearrangement links TRBV10-3 to TRBJ2-5, with TRBD2 matching over 10 bases. J was trimmed by 4 bases and V by 6 bases; bases with no gene match: 14. Germline CDR1 reads ENHRY; CDR2 reads SYGVKD. The length of the CDR3 is 17 residues. The CDR3 region is CAISTGVSAGGRETQYF. In DNA form, the CDR3 reads TGTGCCATCAGCACAGGGGTTTCAGCGGGAGGGAGAGAGACCCAGTACTTC.

The V gene is TRBV27, the J gene TRBJ2-7, with a weak D call TRBD2 (6 bases). The CDR3 sequence is 15 residues long. Trimming shortened V by 0 bases and J by 2 bases, and 11 bases separated the two germline ends. The V gene's germline CDR1 is MNHEY and CDR2 SMNVEV (reference sequence). The CDR3 bases are TGTGCCAGCAGTTTATCCGGGACTGCTACCTACGAGCAGTACTTC. It yields the protein CASSLSGTATYEQYF.